The clone carrying this T cell receptor (beta chain) was recorded many times. One entry per CDR3 protein results from TCRdb running MiXCR on the 5' RACE reads. Of 55,000 to 65,000 distinct CDR3 sequences listed, 15% to 20% were seen once; the top ten hold approximately 4.8%. This entry comes from a study of T cells of healthy individuals. Germline V gives CDR1 SQVTM, CDR2 ANQGSEA. Trimming cost V 7 bases and J 0 bases, with 12 bases left between them. There are 13 residues in the CDR3. This TCR was sampled from a human donor in good health. The chain employs TRBV29-1 and TRBJ1-1; D uncertain. CDR3 DNA sequence: TGCAGCGCCCACGGCAGGTTGAACACTGAAGCTTTCTTT. It is translated as CSAHGRLNTEAFF.